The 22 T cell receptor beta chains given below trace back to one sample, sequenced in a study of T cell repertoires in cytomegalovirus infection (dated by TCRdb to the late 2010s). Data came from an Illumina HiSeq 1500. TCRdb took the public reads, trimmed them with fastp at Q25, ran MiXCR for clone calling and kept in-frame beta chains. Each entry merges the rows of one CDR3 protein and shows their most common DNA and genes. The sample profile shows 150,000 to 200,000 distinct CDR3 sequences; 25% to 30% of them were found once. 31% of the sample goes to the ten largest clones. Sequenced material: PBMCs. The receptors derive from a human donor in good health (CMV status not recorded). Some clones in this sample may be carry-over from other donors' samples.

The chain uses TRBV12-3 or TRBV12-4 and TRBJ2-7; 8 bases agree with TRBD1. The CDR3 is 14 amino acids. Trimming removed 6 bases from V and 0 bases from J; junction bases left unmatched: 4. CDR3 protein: CASRRTGSSYEQYF. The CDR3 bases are TGTGCCAGCAGGAGGACAGGGAGCTCCTACGAGCAGTACTTC.

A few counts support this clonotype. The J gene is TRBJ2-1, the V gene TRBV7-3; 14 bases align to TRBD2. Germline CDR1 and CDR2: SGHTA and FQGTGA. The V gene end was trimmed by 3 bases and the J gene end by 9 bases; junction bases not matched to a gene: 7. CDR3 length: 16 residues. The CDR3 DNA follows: TGTGCCAGCAGCTTGAGGACTAGCGGGGGGCGAGGTGAGCAGTTCTTC. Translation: CASSLRTSGGRGEQFF. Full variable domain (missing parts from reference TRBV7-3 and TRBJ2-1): GAGVSQTPSNKVTEKGKYVELRCDPISGHTALYWYRQSLGQGPEFLIYFQGTGAADDSGLPNDRFFAVRPEGSVSTLKIQRTERGDSAVYLCASSLRTSGGRGEQFFGPGTRLTVL.

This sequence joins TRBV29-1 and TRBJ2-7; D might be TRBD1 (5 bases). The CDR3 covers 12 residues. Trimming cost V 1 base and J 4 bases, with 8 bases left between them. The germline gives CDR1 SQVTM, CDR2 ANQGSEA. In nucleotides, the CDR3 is TGCAGCGTTGAAGGTAGACAGTACGAGCAGTACTTC. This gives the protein CSVEGRQYEQYF.

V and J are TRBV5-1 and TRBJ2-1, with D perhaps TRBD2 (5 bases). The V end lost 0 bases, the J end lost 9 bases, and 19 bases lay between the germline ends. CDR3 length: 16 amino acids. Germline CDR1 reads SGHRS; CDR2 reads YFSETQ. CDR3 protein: CASSLAGVSGGSEQFF. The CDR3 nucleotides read TGCGCCAGCAGCTTGGCCGGGGTTTCAGGAGGCTCTGAGCAGTTCTTC.

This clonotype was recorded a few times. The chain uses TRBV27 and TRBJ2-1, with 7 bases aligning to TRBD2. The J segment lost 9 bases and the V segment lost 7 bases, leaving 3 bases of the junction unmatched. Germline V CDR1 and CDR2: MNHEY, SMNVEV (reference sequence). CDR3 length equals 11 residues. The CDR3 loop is CASIRGGEQFF. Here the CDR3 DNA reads TGTGCCAGCATCCGCGGGGGTGAGCAGTTCTTC.

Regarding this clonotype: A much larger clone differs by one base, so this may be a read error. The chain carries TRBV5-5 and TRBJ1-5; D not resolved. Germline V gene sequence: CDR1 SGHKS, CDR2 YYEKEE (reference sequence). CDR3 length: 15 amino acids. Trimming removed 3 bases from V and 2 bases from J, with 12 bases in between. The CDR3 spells CASSSGAYRNQPQHF. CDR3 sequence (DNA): TGTGCCAGCAGCTCAGGTGCTTATCGCAATCAGCCCCAGCATTTT.

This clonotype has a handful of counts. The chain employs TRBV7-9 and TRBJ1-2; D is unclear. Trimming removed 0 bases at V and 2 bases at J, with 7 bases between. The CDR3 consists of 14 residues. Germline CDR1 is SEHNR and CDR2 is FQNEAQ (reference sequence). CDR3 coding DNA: TGTGCCAGCAGCTTAGCACAGTTGAACTATGGCTACACCTTC. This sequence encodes CASSLAQLNYGYTF.

CDR3 loop: CASSPGRVAGNEQYF. The DNA for the CDR3 is TGTGCCAGCAGCCCCGGGAGGGTAGCGGGGAATGAGCAGTACTTC. This rearrangement joins TRBV11-2 to TRBJ2-1; TRBD2 matches at 8 bases. The J call is uncertain, as TRBJ2-7 better fits the DNA end. Germline-derived CDR1 and CDR2 are SGHAT and FQNNGV. The CDR3 is 15 amino acids.

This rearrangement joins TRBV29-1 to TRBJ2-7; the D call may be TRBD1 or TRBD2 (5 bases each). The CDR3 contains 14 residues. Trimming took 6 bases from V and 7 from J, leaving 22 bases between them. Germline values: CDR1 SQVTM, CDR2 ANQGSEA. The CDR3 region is CSVSAAGSGAEQYF. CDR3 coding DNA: TGCAGCGTCTCTGCGGCAGGGAGCGGAGCGGAGCAGTACTTC.

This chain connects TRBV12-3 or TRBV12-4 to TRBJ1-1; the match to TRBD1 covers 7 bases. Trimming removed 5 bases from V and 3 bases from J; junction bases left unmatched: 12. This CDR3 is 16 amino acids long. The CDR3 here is CASSGWPRGQHTEAFF. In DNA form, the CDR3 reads TGTGCCAGCAGTGGATGGCCCCGGGGACAGCACACTGAAGCTTTCTTT.

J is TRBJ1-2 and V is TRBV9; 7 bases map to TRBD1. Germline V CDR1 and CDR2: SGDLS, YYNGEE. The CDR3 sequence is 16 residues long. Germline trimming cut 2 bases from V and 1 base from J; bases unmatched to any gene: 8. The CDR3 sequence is CASSVGTVLFNYGYTF. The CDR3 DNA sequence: TGTGCCAGCAGCGTCGGGACAGTACTGTTTAACTATGGCTACACCTTC.

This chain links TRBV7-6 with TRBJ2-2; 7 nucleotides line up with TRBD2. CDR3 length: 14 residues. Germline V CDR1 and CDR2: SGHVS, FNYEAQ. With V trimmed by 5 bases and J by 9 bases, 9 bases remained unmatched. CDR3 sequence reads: CASSTEGRGRELFF. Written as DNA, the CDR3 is TGTGCCAGCAGCACCGAAGGGCGGGGGAGGGAGCTGTTTTTT.

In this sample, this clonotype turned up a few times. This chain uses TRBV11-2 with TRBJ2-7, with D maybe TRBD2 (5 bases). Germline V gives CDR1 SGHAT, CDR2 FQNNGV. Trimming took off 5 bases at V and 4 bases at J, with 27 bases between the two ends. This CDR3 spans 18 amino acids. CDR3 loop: CASSPIGRTRGGSYEQYF. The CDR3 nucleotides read TGTGCCAGCAGCCCAATTGGACGCACTAGAGGAGGCAGTTACGAGCAGTACTTC. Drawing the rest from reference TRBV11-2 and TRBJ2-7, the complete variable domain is EAGVAQSPRYKIIEKRQSVAFWCNPISGHATLYWYQQILGQGPKLLIQFQNNGVVDDSQLPKDRFSAERLKGVDSTLKIQPAKLEDSAVYLCASSPIGRTRGGSYEQYFGPGTRLTVT.

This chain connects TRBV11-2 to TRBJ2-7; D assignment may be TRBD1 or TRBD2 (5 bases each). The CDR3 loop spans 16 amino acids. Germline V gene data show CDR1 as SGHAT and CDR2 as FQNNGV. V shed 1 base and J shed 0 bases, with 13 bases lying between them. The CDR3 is CASSLVGDRFSYEQYF. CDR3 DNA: TGTGCCAGCAGCTTAGTCGGGGACCGGTTCTCCTACGAGCAGTACTTC.

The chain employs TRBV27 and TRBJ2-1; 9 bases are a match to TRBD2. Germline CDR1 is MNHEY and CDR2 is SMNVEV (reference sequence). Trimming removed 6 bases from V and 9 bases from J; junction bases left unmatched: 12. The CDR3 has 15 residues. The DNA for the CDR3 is TGTGCCAGCAGGATCTCTGGCGGGGGGGCAGGTGAGCAGTTCTTC. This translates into CASRISGGGAGEQFF.

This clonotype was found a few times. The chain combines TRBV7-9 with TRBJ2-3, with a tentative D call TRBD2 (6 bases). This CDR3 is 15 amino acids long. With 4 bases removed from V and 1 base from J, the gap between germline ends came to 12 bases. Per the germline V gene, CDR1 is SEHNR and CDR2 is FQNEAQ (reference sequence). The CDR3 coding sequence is TGTGCCAGCAGCTCCATGGCTAGCGGCACAGATACGCAGTATTTT. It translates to CASSSMASGTDTQYF.

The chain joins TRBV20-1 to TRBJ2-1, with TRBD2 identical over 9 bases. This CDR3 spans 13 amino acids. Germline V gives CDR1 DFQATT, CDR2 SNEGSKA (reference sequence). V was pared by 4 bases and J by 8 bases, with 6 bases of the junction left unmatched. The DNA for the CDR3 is TGCAGTGCTATACGAGCGGGGGGATATGAGCAGTTCTTC. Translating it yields CSAIRAGGYEQFF.

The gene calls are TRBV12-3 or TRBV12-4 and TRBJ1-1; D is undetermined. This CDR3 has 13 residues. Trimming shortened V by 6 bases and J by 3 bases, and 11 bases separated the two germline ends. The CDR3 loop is CASSTSTDTEAFF. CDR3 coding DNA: TGTGCCAGCAGCACGTCGACTGACACTGAAGCTTTCTTT.

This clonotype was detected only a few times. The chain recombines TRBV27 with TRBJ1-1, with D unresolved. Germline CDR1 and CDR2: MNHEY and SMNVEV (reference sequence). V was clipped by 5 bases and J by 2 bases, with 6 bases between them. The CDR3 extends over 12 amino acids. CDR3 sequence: CASSNPNTEAFF. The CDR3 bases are TGTGCCAGCAGTAATCCAAACACTGAAGCTTTCTTT.

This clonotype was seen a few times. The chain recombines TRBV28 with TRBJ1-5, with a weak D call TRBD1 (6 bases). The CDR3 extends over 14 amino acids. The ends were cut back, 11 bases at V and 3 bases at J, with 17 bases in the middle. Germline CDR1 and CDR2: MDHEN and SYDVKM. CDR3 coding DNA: TGTGCCTACCGGGGGGCAGGGTCCAATCAGCCCCAGCATTTT. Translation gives CAYRGAGSNQPQHF.

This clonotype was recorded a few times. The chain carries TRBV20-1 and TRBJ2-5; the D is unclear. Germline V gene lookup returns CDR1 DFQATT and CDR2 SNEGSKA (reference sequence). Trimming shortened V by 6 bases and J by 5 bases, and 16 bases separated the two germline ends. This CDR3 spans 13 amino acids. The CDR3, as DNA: TGCAGTGCCTCTGAAGATTGGAAGGAGACCCAGTACTTC. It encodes CSASEDWKETQYF.

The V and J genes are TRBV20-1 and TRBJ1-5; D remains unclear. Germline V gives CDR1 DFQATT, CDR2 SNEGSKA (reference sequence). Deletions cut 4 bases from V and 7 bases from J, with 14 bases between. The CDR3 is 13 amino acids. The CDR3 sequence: CSAILGHLQPQHF. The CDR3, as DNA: TGCAGTGCTATACTGGGCCACCTCCAGCCCCAGCATTTT.